Each of the 28 T cell receptor beta chains below was sequenced from the same sample in a study of blood T cell repertoires in COVID-19. Repertoires were generated with immunoSEQ multiplex PCR, while TCRdb's copy carries only in-frame clones and drops some. In the table there are about 63,000 clones, about 88% of which are singletons. The material sequenced was peripheral blood. Every receptor here comes from a human donor in a cohort sampled during active COVID-19.

V gene TRBV11-2 combines with J gene TRBJ2-7; D possibly corresponds to TRBD1 (5 bases). The V end lost 3 bases, the J end lost 3 bases, and 12 bases lay between the germline ends. Germline CDR1 SGHAT, CDR2 FQNNGV. This CDR3 contains 14 residues. CDR3 bases: TGTGCCAGCAGCTTCGGGCAGGGTCACTACGAGCAGTACTTC. Translating gives CASSFGQGHYEQYF.

Of note for this clone: One end of the junction varies from germline; a read error may be responsible. This chain joins TRBV7-7 and TRBJ2-3, with D possibly TRBD2 on 7 matching bases. CDR1 and CDR2 (germline): SSHAT, FNYEAQ (reference sequence). The CDR3 has 15 residues. The CDR3 protein is CASSLGGGGGATQYF. DNA for the CDR3: TGTGCTAGCAGCTTAGGGGGAGGCGGGGGCGCTACGCAGTATTTT. Together with reference TRBV7-7 and TRBJ2-3, the CDR3 gives the full variable domain: GAGVSQSPRYKVTKRGQDVTLRCDPISSHATLYWYQQALGQGPEFLTYFNYEAQPDKSGLPSDRFSAERPEGSISTLTIQRTEQRDSAMYRCASSLGGGGGATQYFGPGTRLTVL.

The chain links TRBV29-1 to TRBJ2-7; TRBD1 aligns across 12 bases. This CDR3 has 12 residues. Germline V gives CDR1 SQVTM, CDR2 ANQGSEA. The junction had 4 bases not matched to a gene; V was cut back by 6 bases and J by 7 bases. The CDR3 sequence is CSVGTGGLEQYF. The CDR3 DNA is TGCAGCGTGGGGACAGGGGGCTTAGAGCAGTACTTC.

The chain joins TRBV7-9 to TRBJ2-7, with 8 bases fitting TRBD2. With V trimmed by 5 bases and J by 3 bases, 15 bases remained unmatched. The CDR3 has 17 amino acids. Germline V gene lookup returns CDR1 SEHNR and CDR2 FQNEAQ (reference sequence). The DNA of the CDR3 is TGTGCCAGCAGCCCCCGGGGGGGCGAAGACGTGGGCTACGAGCAGTACTTC. It is translated as CASSPRGGEDVGYEQYF.

The chain couples TRBV7-3 to TRBJ2-5; 10 bases are a match to TRBD2. Trimming took 5 bases from V and 7 from J; bases not matched to a gene: 4. The length of the CDR3 is 13 residues. Germline lookup yields CDR1 SGHTA and CDR2 FQGTGA. As DNA, the CDR3 is TGTGCCAGCAGCACTGTAGCGGGGGGGACCCAGTACTTC. This encodes CASSTVAGGTQYF.

V is TRBV28 and J is TRBJ1-4; D perhaps matches TRBD1 (6 bases). V lost 5 bases and J 4 bases, leaving 11 bases between the germline ends. Germline lookup yields CDR1 MDHEN and CDR2 SYDVKM. This CDR3 spans 14 amino acids. In nucleotides, the CDR3 is TGTGCCAGCAGTCTACAGGGCGGTAATGAAAAACTGTTTTTT. Translation: CASSLQGGNEKLFF.

The chain uses TRBV28 and TRBJ2-6; 8 positions match TRBD2. Per germline, CDR1 MDHEN and CDR2 SYDVKM. The CDR3 length is 17 residues. After removal of 4 bases from V and 0 bases from J, the junction contained 5 bases not matched to a gene. The CDR3 spells CASSSQRGSSGANVLTF. CDR3 in DNA: TGTGCCAGCAGTTCCCAGCGGGGGAGCTCTGGGGCCAACGTCCTGACTTTC. Combining the CDR3 with reference TRBV28 and TRBJ2-6 gives the whole variable domain DVKVTQSSRYLVKRTGEKVFLECVQDMDHENMFWYRQDPGLGLRLIYFSYDVKMKEKGDIPEGYSVSREKKERFSLILESASTNQTSMYLCASSSQRGSSGANVLTFGAGSRLTVL.

This chain joins TRBV5-5 and TRBJ2-7; 9 bases map to TRBD1. Germline trimming cut 5 bases from V and 3 bases from J; bases unmatched to any gene: 6. CDR3 length: 14 residues. Germline V gives CDR1 SGHKS, CDR2 YYEKEE (reference sequence). As DNA, the CDR3 is TGTGCCAGCAGACGGGGACAGGGAATCTACGAGCAGTACTTC. Encoded protein: CASRRGQGIYEQYF.

This rearrangement joins TRBV9 to TRBJ2-5; D perhaps matches TRBD2 (6 bases). CDR3 length: 15 residues. CDR1 SGDLS and CDR2 YYNGEE come from the germline V gene. Trimming pared 5 bases from V and 6 bases from J, leaving 20 bases between. The CDR3 nucleotides are TGTGCCAGCAGTCCCGACCCGGGGGACTTTAAGACCCAGTACTTC. This translates into CASSPDPGDFKTQYF.

The V and J genes are TRBV7-6 and TRBJ2-3, with 7 positions matching TRBD1. V was clipped by 5 bases and J by 0 bases; unmatched bases: 5. CDR1 and CDR2 (germline): SGHVS, FNYEAQ. This CDR3 is built from 15 residues. CDR3 bases: TGTGCCAGCAGCCGACAGGGCATTAGCACAGATACGCAGTATTTT. Translated: CASSRQGISTDTQYF.

The chain has TRBV24-1 and TRBJ2-5; 8 bases map to TRBD2. V gave up 3 bases and J gave up 2 bases; unmatched junction bases: 4. The CDR3 runs to 15 residues. CDR1 and CDR2 from the germline V gene are KGHDR and SFDVKD. CDR3 in amino acids: CATSDPREEQETQYF. The CDR3 bases are TGTGCCACCAGTGATCCGCGGGAGGAACAAGAGACCCAGTACTTC.

The chain joins TRBV7-2 to TRBJ2-1; 12 nucleotides line up with TRBD2. The germline gives CDR1 SGHTA, CDR2 FQGNSA. This CDR3 has 17 residues. The ends lost 5 bases at V and 7 bases at J; junction bases unmatched: 12. CDR3 coding DNA: TGTGCCAGCAGCCCTAGACTAGCGGGGGCCCCAGGGAATGAGCAGTTCTTC. It encodes CASSPRLAGAPGNEQFF.

V usage is TRBV24-1 and J usage is TRBJ2-3; D gene uncertain. Germline V CDR1 and CDR2: KGHDR, SFDVKD. The CDR3 is 16 amino acids. Trimming removed 0 bases from V and 2 bases from J, with 11 bases in between. CDR3 coding DNA: TGTGCCACCAGTGATTTGGACTCAAAACCCACAGATACGCAGTATTTT. Residues: CATSDLDSKPTDTQYF.

The chain is built from TRBV3-1 (or the pseudogene TRBV3-2) and TRBJ2-7; 10 bases line up with TRBD2. With V trimmed by 1 base and J by 3 bases, 3 bases remained unmatched. The CDR3 runs to 15 residues. Germline V lookup: CDR1 LGHDT, CDR2 YNNKEL (reference sequence). CDR3 in amino acids: CASSQGAGGGYEQYF. The CDR3 nucleotides read TGTGCCAGCAGCCAAGGAGCGGGAGGGGGCTACGAGCAGTACTTC.

CDR3 DNA sequence: TGTGCCAGCAGCTTGTACAGGGATATAGCTGGGGCCAACGTCCTGACTTTC. Residues: CASSLYRDIAGANVLTF. The chain carries TRBV7-2 and TRBJ2-6, with D possibly matching TRBD1 (6 bases). In germline, CDR1 is SGHTA, CDR2 FQGNSA. V lost 3 bases, J lost 2 bases, and 14 bases lay in between. The CDR3 consists of 17 residues.

This chain joins TRBV18 and TRBJ1-5, with TRBD1 identical over 8 bases. With 2 bases clipped from V and 4 bases from J, the junction kept 7 bases outside the gene matches. This CDR3 spans 16 amino acids. Germline V CDR1 and CDR2: KGHSH, LQKENI. CDR3 DNA sequence: TGTGCCAGCTCACCATCCGACAGGGGAGGAAATCAGCCCCAGCATTTT. Its protein is CASSPSDRGGNQPQHF.

Comments on this clone: One end of the junction is discordant with germline, which a read error may explain. This rearrangement joins TRBV19 to TRBJ2-5, with TRBD1 matching over 7 bases. Germline V CDR1 and CDR2: LNHDA, SQIVND (reference sequence). The CDR3 extends over 15 amino acids. The CDR3 DNA is TGTGCCAGTAGTCTAGACAGGGCTCGGATGGAGACCCAGTACTTC. This sequence encodes CASSLDRARMETQYF.

This clone appeared a single time. V usage is TRBV4-2 and J usage is TRBJ1-4, with 7 bases identical to TRBD1. Germline values: CDR1 LGHNA, CDR2 YNFKEQ. Trimming took 1 base from V and 0 from J; bases not matched to a gene: 2. CDR3 length: 16 residues. CDR3 loop: CASSQGQGPTNEKLFF. The CDR3 nucleotides are TGTGCCAGCAGCCAAGGACAGGGACCAACTAATGAAAAACTGTTTTTT.

The rearrangement joins TRBV5-8 to TRBJ1-4; TRBD1 aligns across 9 bases. This CDR3 region has 16 residues. From germline, CDR1 is SGHTS and CDR2 YDEGEE. Germline trimming cut 3 bases from V and 0 bases from J; bases unmatched to any gene: 3. In DNA form, the CDR3 reads TGTGCCAGCAGCTCCCGACAGGGGGCAACTAATGAAAAACTGTTTTTT. Protein: CASSSRQGATNEKLFF.

V and J are TRBV7-9 and TRBJ2-3; 10 bases fit TRBD1. V gave up 4 bases and J gave up 5 bases; unmatched junction bases: 6. This CDR3 has 15 residues. Germline V lookup: CDR1 SEHNR, CDR2 FQNEAQ (reference sequence). DNA for the CDR3: TGTGCCAGCAGCTCTTTGACAGGGGGCAAAGATACGCAGTATTTT. It yields the protein CASSSLTGGKDTQYF.

The rearrangement links TRBV5-4 to TRBJ2-7; 7 bases line up with TRBD1. V was clipped by 5 bases and J by 2 bases; unmatched bases: 7. The germline gives CDR1 SGHNT, CDR2 YYREEE (reference sequence). The CDR3 spans 14 residues. The CDR3 reads CASSSGTATYEQYF. DNA of the CDR3: TGTGCCAGCAGTTCTGGGACAGCGACCTACGAGCAGTACTTC.

The chain employs TRBV19 and TRBJ1-4, with D uncertain. V lost 7 bases to trimming and J lost 5 bases, with 14 bases between them. The CDR3 has 14 amino acids. Germline assignment: CDR1 LNHDA and CDR2 SQIVND (reference sequence). The CDR3 sequence: CASKKGATNEKLFF. The CDR3 DNA sequence: TGTGCCAGTAAGAAGGGAGCGACAAATGAAAAACTGTTTTTT.

The chain joins TRBV12-2 to TRBJ2-7; the DNA was not used to check the table's D call, TRBD2. TRBV12-2 is designated a pseudogene. The CDR3 sequence is 18 residues long. CDR3 protein: CASRSRTSGRDVPYEQYF. Here the CDR3 DNA reads TGTGCAAGTCGATCCCGGACTAGCGGGAGGGACGTGCCCTACGAGCAGTACTTC.

CDR3: CASRPGQGYQETQYF. CDR3 bases: TGTGCAAGTCGTCCGGGACAGGGATACCAAGAGACCCAGTACTTC. The chain uses TRBV12-2 and TRBJ2-5; TRBD1 is taken as the D call from the table, unchecked against the DNA. TRBV12-2 is classified as a pseudogene. This CDR3 has 15 amino acids.

This chain uses TRBV7-2 with TRBJ2-7; 9 positions match TRBD1. This CDR3 comprises 15 residues. Germline CDR1 and CDR2: SGHTA and FQGNSA. The V segment lost 6 bases and the J segment 1 base; nucleotides outside the gene matches: 7. The CDR3 sequence: CASRAPGQGSYEQYF. CDR3 bases: TGTGCCAGCAGGGCTCCGGGACAGGGTTCCTACGAGCAGTACTTC.

The chain uses TRBV13 and TRBJ1-4; TRBD1 matches at 10 bases. The length of the CDR3 is 14 residues. The germline CDR1 and CDR2 sequences are PRHDT and FYEKMQ (reference sequence). V shed 4 bases and J 8 bases; nucleotides not matched to a gene: 4. The CDR3 DNA reads TGTGCCAGCAGCTCCCGGGACAGGGGAGAAAAACTGTTTTTT. It specifies CASSSRDRGEKLFF.

This chain joins TRBV5-8 and TRBJ1-3; a weak D match, TRBD1 (6 bases). V lost 3 bases to trimming and J lost 7 bases, with 14 bases between them. The CDR3 is 14 amino acids. Germline V gene sequence: CDR1 SGHTS, CDR2 YDEGEE. CDR3 nucleotides: TGTGCCAGCAGCTCCCAGGGGCCGTGGAACACCATATATTTT. The encoded protein is CASSSQGPWNTIYF.

The V call is TRBV11-2, the J call TRBJ1-3, with a possible D match to TRBD1 (5 bases). Per the germline V gene, CDR1 is SGHAT and CDR2 is FQNNGV. The CDR3 loop spans 15 amino acids. The V end lost 3 bases, the J end lost 4 bases, and 13 bases lay between the germline ends. Written as DNA, the CDR3 is TGTGCCAGCAGCTTGACCCAGGGTACCGGAAACACCATATATTTT. Translation gives CASSLTQGTGNTIYF.